These 5 T cell receptor beta chains came from one sample sequenced in a study of early T cells in non-severe SARS-CoV-2 infection. One entry per CDR3 protein results from TCRdb running MiXCR on the 5' RACE reads. The repertoire holds some 57,000 distinct CDR3 sequences, roughly 12% seen once, with approximately 4.8% in the top ten. Input material: whole blood. The receptors here all came from an adult who was a healthcare worker with PCR-confirmed SARS-CoV-2 infection or an uninfected control (not recorded which).

This clonotype was seen many times. The rearrangement links TRBV24-1 to TRBJ2-3, with a tentative D call TRBD2 (6 bases). This CDR3 region has 17 residues. Germline loops: CDR1 KGHDR, CDR2 SFDVKD. V was trimmed by 0 bases and J by 9 bases, leaving 21 bases between them. The CDR3 here is CATSDLGSPDGGETQYF. CDR3 coding DNA: TGTGCCACCAGTGATTTGGGGTCCCCCGACGGAGGGGAGACGCAGTATTTT.

In this sample, this clonotype turned up a few times. The CDR3, as DNA: TGTGCCAGCAGTTCCGGATCGGGAGGGCCCCTCCACTTT. Its protein is CASSSGSGGPLHF. This rearrangement joins TRBV6-5 to TRBJ1-6; D uncertain. CDR1 is MNHEY and CDR2 is SVGAGI in the germline V gene. Trimming shortened V by 4 bases and J by 13 bases, and 14 bases separated the two germline ends. The CDR3 is 13 residues long.

This clonotype was seen more than once but under ten times. The chain carries TRBV28 and TRBJ1-2; D might be TRBD1 (5 bases). The CDR3 has 12 residues. Germline V gene lookup returns CDR1 MDHEN and CDR2 SYDVKM. The ends were cut back, 7 bases at V and 4 bases at J, with 10 bases in the middle. CDR3 nucleotides: TGTGCCAGCACGGGGCAGGTCTATGGCTACACCTTC. Protein: CASTGQVYGYTF.

There are many counts of this clonotype. The genes are TRBV20-1 and TRBJ1-1, with D possibly TRBD1 on 6 matching bases. The ends were cut back, 5 bases at V and 0 bases at J, with 13 bases in the middle. This CDR3 has 14 residues. Germline loops: CDR1 DFQATT, CDR2 SNEGSKA (reference sequence). As DNA, the CDR3 is TGCAGTGCTCCCTTGGGGGGCTTGAACACTGAAGCTTTCTTT. Protein product: CSAPLGGLNTEAFF.

In nucleotides, the CDR3 is TGTGCCAGCAGCCAAGGGACCGGGACCTACGAGCAGTACTTC. It codes for CASSQGTGTYEQYF. V is TRBV3-1 and J is TRBJ2-7; TRBD2 might be the D (5 bases). V lost 1 base to trimming and J lost 2 bases, with 9 bases between them. This CDR3 comprises 14 residues. Germline V CDR1 and CDR2: LGHDT, YNNKEL (reference sequence).